This entry lists 16 T cell receptor beta chains sequenced from one sample in a study of T cells in Graves' hyperthyroidism and ophthalmopathy. RNA transcripts yielded amplified TCR beta CDR3 regions. The HTBI primer set drove a first-round RT-PCR of the TCR CDR3. TCRdb re-called the multiplex PCR reads with MiXCR, one entry per CDR3 protein. The sample has about 320,000 distinct CDR3 sequences, roughly 17% seen once. Sequencing input: blood. These receptors were obtained from a man aged 30 to 39 with Graves' hyperthyroidism.

This clonotype occurred many times. The chain links TRBV3-1 to TRBJ1-2; D not resolved. The length of the CDR3 is 16 residues. Germline CDR1 and CDR2: LGHDT and YNNKEL (reference sequence). The germline V and J ends were trimmed by 4 bases and 5 bases, with 20 bases remaining between them. The CDR3: CASSRLAEGFSYGYTF. The CDR3 nucleotides are TGTGCCAGCAGCCGGTTAGCGGAGGGTTTTAGTTATGGCTACACCTTC.

At least ten counts were recorded for this clonotype. The chain links TRBV20-1 to TRBJ2-7; 8 bases are a match to TRBD1. This CDR3 contains 12 residues. The junction had 7 bases not matched to a gene; V was cut back by 6 bases and J by 6 bases. The V gene's germline CDR1 is DFQATT and CDR2 SNEGSKA (reference sequence). The chain's CDR3 is CSARNGQGEQYF. The CDR3 coding sequence is TGCAGTGCGAGGAATGGACAGGGCGAGCAGTACTTC.

The table lists this clonotype with a few counts. The chain links TRBV29-1 to TRBJ1-2; D unresolved. With 3 bases removed from V and 3 bases from J, the gap between germline ends came to 5 bases. Germline-derived CDR1 and CDR2 are SQVTM and ANQGSEA. The length of the CDR3 is 11 residues. This chain's CDR3 is CSVDADYGYTF. The CDR3 nucleotides are TGCAGCGTTGATGCTGACTATGGCTACACCTTC.

This clonotype was found a few times. The chain combines TRBV5-1 with TRBJ2-1; the match to TRBD2 covers 7 bases. V lost 2 bases and J lost 0; bases outside the gene matches: 11. CDR3 length: 18 residues. Per germline, CDR1 SGHRS and CDR2 YFSETQ. This chain's CDR3 is CASSFGGSGTSSYNEQFF. In nucleotides, the CDR3 is TGCGCCAGCAGCTTCGGCGGGAGCGGGACGAGCTCCTACAATGAGCAGTTCTTC.

This clonotype was seen many times. The chain recombines TRBV9 with TRBJ2-2, with 7 bases matching TRBD1. Germline CDR1 SGDLS, CDR2 YYNGEE. V dropped 4 bases and J dropped 4; count of bases not matched to a gene: 7. The CDR3 has 15 residues. The CDR3 sequence is CASSYGQAGTGELFF. The CDR3 DNA follows: TGTGCCAGCAGCTACGGACAGGCGGGCACCGGGGAGCTGTTTTTT.

In this sample, this clonotype turned up many times. The CDR3 loop is CASSDAQSASTDTQYF. The CDR3 DNA reads as TGTGCCAGCAGTGATGCGCAGTCTGCTAGCACAGATACGCAGTATTTT. The V call is TRBV2, the J call TRBJ2-3; no clear D gene. CDR1 is SNHLY and CDR2 is FYNNEI in the germline V gene. The V end was cut by 3 bases, the J end by 0 bases, with 13 bases between. The CDR3 is 16 residues long. The complete variable domain, with remaining parts taken from reference TRBV2 and TRBJ2-3, reads EPEVTQTPSHQVTQMGQEVILRCVPISNHLYFYWYRQILGQKVEFLVSFYNNEISEKSEIFDDQFSVERPDGSNFTLKIRSTKLEDSAMYFCASSDAQSASTDTQYFGPGTRLTVL.

This clonotype was observed at least ten times. The chain has TRBV3-1 and TRBJ1-2; 7 positions agree with TRBD1. The CDR3 contains 15 residues. CDR1 is LGHDT, CDR2 YNNKEL, per germline (reference sequence). V was pared by 5 bases and J by 7 bases, with 13 bases of the junction left unmatched. This chain's CDR3 is CASSGDSLQRRGYTF. CDR3 in DNA: TGTGCCAGCAGCGGGGACAGCCTCCAGCGGCGTGGCTACACCTTC.

This clonotype has just a few counts. The V call is TRBV20-1, the J call TRBJ1-1; no firm D call. Trimming shortened V by 3 bases and J by 10 bases, and 21 bases separated the two germline ends. The CDR3 has 14 amino acids. Germline V gene lookup returns CDR1 DFQATT and CDR2 SNEGSKA (reference sequence). The CDR3 loop reads CSASAPDSAGRAFF. The CDR3, as DNA: TGCAGTGCTAGCGCCCCCGACTCTGCGGGCAGAGCTTTCTTT.

The chain is built from TRBV30 and TRBJ2-4; D remains ambiguous. CDR1 GTSNPN and CDR2 SVGIG come from the germline V gene (reference sequence). The CDR3 contains 15 residues. Deletions cut 5 bases from V and 0 bases from J, with 14 bases between. The CDR3 DNA reads as TGTGCCTGGGAGAATCCCGGGTCAGCCAAAAACATTCAGTACTTC. This codes for CAWENPGSAKNIQYF.

This clonotype was observed at least ten times. The chain has TRBV6-2 or TRBV6-3 and TRBJ2-7; 7 bases agree with TRBD2. Germline CDR1 MNHEY, CDR2 SVGEGT. There are 17 residues in the CDR3. With 6 bases clipped from V and 5 bases from J, the junction kept 19 bases outside the gene matches. The CDR3 sequence is CASRRLPVGGSINEQYF. In nucleotides, the CDR3 is TGTGCCAGCAGAAGACTCCCCGTGGGCGGGAGTATCAACGAGCAGTACTTC.

On this clonotype itself: Compared with germline, one end of the junction differs, possibly owing to a read error. This chain joins TRBV3-1 and TRBJ1-5; TRBD1 matches 9 bases. Germline V CDR1 and CDR2: LGHDT, YNNKEL (reference sequence). The CDR3 length is 17 residues. DNA for the CDR3: TGTGCCAGCAGCCTAGGGGGACAGGGCCTTAGCAATCAGCCCCGGCATTTT. It codes for CASSLGGQGLSNQPRHF. The complete variable domain, with remaining parts taken from reference TRBV3-1 and TRBJ1-5, reads DTAVSQTPKYLVTQMGNDKSIKCEQNLGHDTMYWYKQDSKKFLKIMFSYNNKELIINETVPNRFSPKSPDKAHLNLHINSLELGDSAVYFCASSLGGQGLSNQPRHFGDGTRLSIL.

This chain joins TRBV24-1 and TRBJ1-2; no firm D call. Per germline, CDR1 KGHDR and CDR2 SFDVKD. V lost 9 bases, J lost 6 bases, and 13 bases lay in between. This CDR3 has 12 amino acids. The CDR3 DNA reads TGTGCCACCGGTAGAAACACGGATGGCTACACCTTC. This sequence encodes CATGRNTDGYTF.

The chain recombines TRBV29-1 with TRBJ2-3; 10 nucleotides agree with TRBD1. This CDR3 region has 16 residues. The V and J ends lost 0 bases and 3 bases, in that order; junction bases with no gene match: 6. Germline V gene lookup returns CDR1 SQVTM and CDR2 ANQGSEA. Written as DNA, the CDR3 is TGCAGCGTTGAAGATCAGACAGGGGGCTTGACAGATACGCAGTATTTT. This translates into CSVEDQTGGLTDTQYF.

Ten or more counts support this clonotype. V is TRBV7-3 and J is TRBJ1-1; D unresolved. The CDR3 runs to 15 residues. The germline V gene has CDR1 SGHTA and CDR2 FQGTGA. Trimming removed 4 bases from V and 4 bases from J, with 16 bases in between. Written as DNA, the CDR3 is TGTGCCAGCAGCTCCGGCGCCGCGATGGGCACTGAAGCTTTCTTT. Translating gives CASSSGAAMGTEAFF.

In its sample, this clonotype was seen a few times. V usage is TRBV30 and J usage is TRBJ2-7; D is possibly TRBD1 (6 bases). This CDR3 has 14 amino acids. V lost 3 bases and J 0 bases, leaving 12 bases between the germline ends. Germline V gives CDR1 GTSNPN, CDR2 SVGIG (reference sequence). This CDR3 is CAWRDSINSYEQYF. The CDR3 DNA follows: TGTGCCTGGAGGGACAGCATCAACTCCTACGAGCAGTACTTC.

The rearrangement joins TRBV5-1 to TRBJ2-2, with 13 bases aligning to TRBD2. The ends lost 3 bases at V and 6 bases at J; junction bases unmatched: 5. The CDR3 extends over 16 amino acids. The germline gives CDR1 SGHRS, CDR2 YFSETQ. The CDR3 spells CASSWTSGRIAGELFF. The CDR3 coding sequence is TGCGCCAGCAGCTGGACTAGCGGGAGAATTGCCGGGGAGCTGTTTTTT.